Listed here are 6 T cell receptor beta chains from one sample, sequenced in a study of blood T cell repertoires in COVID-19 (dated by TCRdb to about 2020). The library was built by means of the immunoSEQ multiplex PCR assay. TCRdb stores this immuneACCESS table with in-frame sequences only. Part of the clones is absent; in the studies checked, under half of the shortfall reflects unresolved V genes, and no reason is known for the rest. This sample lists about 230,000 clones; more than 75% were detected once. Clones ranked in the top ten supply around 10% of the sample. Sequenced: peripheral blood. These receptor sequences come from a man aged 50 or older with COVID-19, enrolled during active disease.

The J gene is TRBJ1-3, the V gene TRBV7-2; D not certain. Germline V gene sequence: CDR1 SGHTA, CDR2 FQGNSA. The CDR3 is 14 residues long. The V end lost 6 bases, the J end lost 2 bases, and 11 bases lay between the germline ends. CDR3 loop: CASRPPGTGNTIYF. The CDR3 bases are TGTGCCAGCAGGCCCCCGGGGACTGGAAACACCATATATTTT.

Here the CDR3 DNA reads TGTGCCTGGATGGGGACAGGGAACACCGGGGAGCTGTTTTTT. Its protein product is CAWMGTGNTGELFF. V is TRBV30 and J is TRBJ2-2, with 8 bases that match TRBD1. Germline assignment: CDR1 GTSNPN and CDR2 SVGIG (reference sequence). This CDR3 spans 14 amino acids. The V gene end was trimmed by 4 bases and the J gene end by 1 base; junction bases not matched to a gene: 2.

The rearrangement uses TRBV27 and TRBJ1-2, with TRBD1 matching 8 bases. Germline-derived CDR1 and CDR2 are MNHEY and SMNVEV (reference sequence). Trimming removed 3 bases from V and 7 bases from J; junction bases left unmatched: 7. The CDR3 totals 14 residues. CDR3: CASSFRQGAFGYTF. CDR3 nucleotide sequence: TGTGCCAGCAGTTTTAGGCAGGGGGCATTTGGCTACACCTTC.

This sequence joins TRBV28 and TRBJ1-3; D gene uncertain. CDR1 is MDHEN and CDR2 is SYDVKM in the germline V gene. This CDR3 spans 14 amino acids. V was pared by 2 bases and J by 4 bases, with 9 bases between. The CDR3 is CASSLAGSGNTIYF. The CDR3 DNA reads TGTGCCAGCAGTTTAGCCGGGAGCGGAAACACCATATATTTT.

The chain is built from TRBV19 and TRBJ1-4; D is possibly TRBD1 (5 bases). Trimming removed 7 bases at V and 3 bases at J, with 15 bases between. Germline-derived CDR1 and CDR2 are LNHDA and SQIVND (reference sequence). There are 15 residues in the CDR3. CDR3 sequence: CASTPQTDPNEKLFF. CDR3 sequence (DNA): TGTGCCAGTACACCACAGACAGACCCTAATGAAAAACTGTTTTTT.

This clone was seen ten or more times. The rearrangement links TRBV6-5 to TRBJ1-1; 8 bases line up with TRBD1. Unmatched junction bases numbered 5, after V lost 6 bases and J lost 2 bases. Germline V gives CDR1 MNHEY, CDR2 SVGAGI. This CDR3 is 14 amino acids long. The DNA of the CDR3 is TGTGCCAGCAGGACACAGGGGGTCAACACTGAAGCTTTCTTT. Its protein product is CASRTQGVNTEAFF.